These 20 T cell receptor beta chains came from one sample sequenced in a study of cytomegalovirus exposure and HLA in healthy donors (dated by TCRdb to about 2017). Library preparation employed the immunoSEQ multiplex PCR assay. For the multiplex PCR, a mixture combining 60 forward primers for TCR Vbeta segments and 13 reverse primers for TCR Jbeta segments was used. TCRdb obtained this table from immuneACCESS and retained in-frame rearrangements with V and J assigned. These tables miss some clones; where compared with another copy, unresolved V genes account for less than half of the shortfall, and the remainder is unexplained. This sample holds about 190,000 clones; more than 70% were observed only once. The ten largest clones add up to 1.7% of the sample. Material for sequencing was PBMCs. The receptors come from a man in his forties or fifties in good health and CMV-seropositive.

The V and J genes are TRBV27 and TRBJ2-1; weak D call: TRBD2 (6 bases). V gave up 5 bases and J gave up 1 base, with 24 bases separating them. The V gene's germline CDR1 is MNHEY and CDR2 SMNVEV (reference sequence). This CDR3 has 19 residues. The CDR3 DNA sequence: TGTGCCAGCAGTCTACTTCCGGCTAGCGTAGCAACTTCCTACAATGAGCAGTTCTTC. Translated, it gives CASSLLPASVATSYNEQFF.

The chain has TRBV9 and TRBJ1-1, with 8 positions matching TRBD1. CDR1 and CDR2 (germline): SGDLS, YYNGEE. There are 15 residues in the CDR3. V lost 2 bases and J lost 5; bases outside the gene matches: 8. CDR3 region: CASSVPTGASTEAFF. For the CDR3, the DNA is TGTGCCAGCAGCGTTCCGACAGGGGCGTCGACTGAAGCTTTCTTT. Complete variable domain (other parts from reference TRBV9 and TRBJ1-1): DSGVTQTPKHLITATGQRVTLRCSPRSGDLSVYWYQQSLDQGLQFLIQYYNGEERAKGNILERFSAQQFPDLHSELNLSSLELGDSALYFCASSVPTGASTEAFFGQGTRLTVV.

CDR3 bases: TGTGCCAGCAGTTACGGGCAGGGCTATTTCCCCGGGGAGCTGTTTTTT. The encoded protein is CASSYGQGYFPGELFF. The J gene is TRBJ2-2, the V gene TRBV6-5; D is perhaps TRBD1 (5 bases). Trimming pared 2 bases from V and 6 bases from J, leaving 16 bases between. CDR1 is MNHEY and CDR2 is SVGAGI in the germline V gene. The CDR3 covers 16 residues.

The rearrangement joins TRBV6-5 to TRBJ2-5; TRBD1 might be the D (5 bases). The CDR3 runs to 13 residues. Trimming cost V 10 bases and J 1 base, with 13 bases left between them. Germline CDR1 is MNHEY and CDR2 is SVGAGI. The DNA for the CDR3 is TGTGCCACCAAGACAGAAGTCCAAGAGACCCAGTACTTC. Protein product: CATKTEVQETQYF.

V is TRBV9 and J is TRBJ2-1; 10 bases fit TRBD1. J was trimmed by 3 bases and V by 3 bases; bases with no gene match: 9. Germline loops: CDR1 SGDLS, CDR2 YYNGEE. The CDR3 has 17 residues. The CDR3 sequence is CASSASGWDRGYNEQFF. In nucleotides, the CDR3 is TGTGCCAGCAGCGCATCTGGTTGGGACAGGGGCTACAATGAGCAGTTCTTC.

CDR3 region: CASSPGLQRQETQYF. Written as DNA, the CDR3 is TGTGCCAGCAGTCCAGGACTACAGCGGCAAGAGACCCAGTACTTC. The gene calls are TRBV2 and TRBJ2-5; possible D gene TRBD2, 6 bases. The V gene lost 5 bases and the J gene lost 2 bases, with 15 bases spanning the gap. This CDR3 is built from 15 residues. Per the germline V gene, CDR1 is SNHLY and CDR2 is FYNNEI.

The chain recombines TRBV5-1 with TRBJ2-5; 10 bases agree with TRBD2. Germline assignment: CDR1 SGHRS and CDR2 YFSETQ. This CDR3 comprises 14 residues. Trimming took 4 bases from V and 4 from J; bases not matched to a gene: 4. CDR3 DNA: TGCGCCAGCAGCCAAGTAGCGGGAGGAGAGACCCAGTACTTC. Translation: CASSQVAGGETQYF.

The chain combines TRBV5-1 with TRBJ2-7; D not certain. Looked up from germline, CDR1 is SGHRS and CDR2 is YFSETQ. This CDR3 contains 13 residues. Trimming cost V 0 bases and J 6 bases, with 10 bases left between them. DNA of the CDR3: TGCGCCAGCAGCTTGGTTAGCCTGGGCGAGCAGTACTTC. It specifies CASSLVSLGEQYF.

This clone was counted only a few times. The chain has TRBV7-8 and TRBJ2-1; 10 positions agree with TRBD2. In germline, CDR1 is SGHVS, CDR2 FQNEAQ. J was trimmed by 7 bases and V by 5 bases; bases with no gene match: 11. The CDR3 covers 16 residues. This CDR3 reads CASSRPLAGANNEQFF. The CDR3 nucleotides read TGTGCCAGCAGCCGACCCCTAGCGGGAGCGAATAATGAGCAGTTCTTC.

The chain joins TRBV5-4 to TRBJ2-1; 15 bases align to TRBD2. V shed 1 base and J 7 bases; nucleotides not matched to a gene: 6. This CDR3 has 17 residues. In germline, CDR1 is SGHNT, CDR2 YYREEE (reference sequence). CDR3 bases: TGTGCCAGCAGCTTGACCCCCGGGACTAGCGGGAGGAATGAGCAGTTCTTC. Its translation is CASSLTPGTSGRNEQFF.

The gene calls are TRBV4-1 and TRBJ2-2; 10 bases agree with TRBD2. With V trimmed by 4 bases and J by 4 bases, 3 bases remained unmatched. Germline assignment: CDR1 MGHRA and CDR2 YSYEKL. The CDR3 sequence is 15 residues long. The CDR3 DNA reads as TGCGCCAGCAGCCTCAGCGGGAGGGGCACCGGGGAGCTGTTTTTT. Protein: CASSLSGRGTGELFF.

J is TRBJ1-3 and V is TRBV10-3, with D perhaps TRBD1 (5 bases). Trimming shortened V by 6 bases and J by 4 bases, and 10 bases separated the two germline ends. This CDR3 is 13 amino acids long. Germline V gives CDR1 ENHRY, CDR2 SYGVKD. The CDR3: CAISQQEGNTIYF. As DNA, the CDR3 is TGTGCCATCAGCCAACAGGAGGGAAACACCATATATTTT.

The V gene is TRBV4-1, the J gene TRBJ1-2; no clear D gene. The V gene's germline CDR1 is MGHRA and CDR2 YSYEKL. The CDR3 spans 15 residues. V lost 1 base to trimming and J lost 4 bases, with 13 bases between them. This CDR3 is CASSQGGGVLYGYTF. The CDR3 DNA reads as TGCGCCAGCAGCCAAGGAGGCGGAGTGCTCTATGGCTACACCTTC.

The chain uses TRBV6-5 and TRBJ2-7; 8 bases line up with TRBD1. The CDR3 spans 13 residues. Germline V CDR1 and CDR2: MNHEY, SVGAGI. After removal of 6 bases from V and 6 bases from J, the junction contained 7 bases not matched to a gene. CDR3 sequence (DNA): TGTGCCAGCAGACGGACAGGGAGTCGCGAGCAGTACTTC. Translated, it gives CASRRTGSREQYF.

The genes are TRBV29-1 and TRBJ1-4; D is undetermined. The CDR3 runs to 12 residues. The germline V and J ends were trimmed by 6 bases and 5 bases, with 10 bases remaining between them. Germline V lookup: CDR1 SQVTM, CDR2 ANQGSEA. CDR3 region: CSVAPQNEKLFF. The CDR3 bases are TGCAGCGTGGCCCCGCAGAATGAAAAACTGTTTTTT.

The J gene is TRBJ1-5, the V gene TRBV7-2, with TRBD1 matching 9 bases. V shed 5 bases and J 5 bases; nucleotides not matched to a gene: 7. The germline V gene encodes CDR1 SGHTA and CDR2 FQGNSA. This CDR3 has 15 residues. For the CDR3, the DNA is TGTGCCAGCAGCACCCGGGACAGGGTTTATCAGCCCCAGCATTTT. Translated: CASSTRDRVYQPQHF. The entire variable domain, with the rest obtained from reference TRBV7-2 and TRBJ1-5, is as follows: GAGVSQSPSNKVTEKGKDVELRCDPISGHTALYWYRQSLGQGLEFLIYFQGNSAPDKSGLPSDRFSAERTGGSVSTLTIQRTQQEDSAVYLCASSTRDRVYQPQHFGDGTRLSIL.

This chain links TRBV5-4 with TRBJ2-5, with D perhaps matching TRBD1 (6 bases). From germline, CDR1 is SGHNT and CDR2 YYREEE (reference sequence). CDR3 size: 14 residues. The ends were cut back, 5 bases at V and 3 bases at J, with 14 bases in the middle. The CDR3 reads CASSLTGPKETQYF. CDR3 DNA: TGTGCCAGCAGTTTGACAGGACCAAAAGAGACCCAGTACTTC.

V and J are TRBV27 and TRBJ1-1, with D perhaps TRBD1 (5 bases). This CDR3 is built from 13 residues. V was trimmed by 3 bases and J by 4 bases, leaving 9 bases between them. Germline assignment: CDR1 MNHEY and CDR2 SMNVEV (reference sequence). CDR3 loop: CASSFDRGTEAFF. In nucleotides, the CDR3 is TGTGCCAGCAGTTTTGATAGGGGCACTGAAGCTTTCTTT.

This clone was seen a handful of times. The chain joins TRBV5-3 to TRBJ1-1; TRBD1 matches 7 bases. TRBV5-3 is an ORF for which the function is uncertain. With 3 bases clipped from V and 1 base from J, the junction kept 6 bases outside the gene matches. The CDR3 spans 15 residues. CDR3 nucleotides: TGTGCCAGAAGCTGGCCGGGACAGAAGAACACTGAAGCTTTCTTT. Residues: CARSWPGQKNTEAFF.

The CDR3 loop reads CASKVMTDQETQYF. Here the CDR3 DNA reads TGCGCCAGCAAGGTAATGACAGACCAAGAGACCCAGTACTTC. The rearrangement uses TRBV5-1 and TRBJ2-5; possibly TRBD1 for D (5 bases). The CDR3 sequence is 14 residues long. V gave up 6 bases and J gave up 0 bases, with 12 bases separating them. The germline gives CDR1 SGHRS, CDR2 YFSETQ.